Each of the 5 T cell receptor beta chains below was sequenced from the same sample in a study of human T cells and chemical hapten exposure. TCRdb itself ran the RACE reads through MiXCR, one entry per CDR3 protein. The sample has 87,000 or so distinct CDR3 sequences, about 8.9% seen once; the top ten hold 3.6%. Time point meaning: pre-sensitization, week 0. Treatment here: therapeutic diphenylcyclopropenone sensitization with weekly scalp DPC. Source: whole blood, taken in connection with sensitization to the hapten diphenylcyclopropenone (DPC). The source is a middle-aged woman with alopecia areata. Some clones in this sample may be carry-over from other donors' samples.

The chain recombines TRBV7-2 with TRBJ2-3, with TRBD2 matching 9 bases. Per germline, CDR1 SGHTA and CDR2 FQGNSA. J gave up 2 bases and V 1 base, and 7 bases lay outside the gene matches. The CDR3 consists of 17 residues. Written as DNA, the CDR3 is TGTGCCAGCAGCTTAGGAAGCGCGGGGGGGCCCACAGATACGCAGTATTTT. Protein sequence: CASSLGSAGGPTDTQYF. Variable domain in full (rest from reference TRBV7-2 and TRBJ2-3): GAGVSQSPSNKVTEKGKDVELRCDPISGHTALYWYRQSLGQGLEFLIYFQGNSAPDKSGLPSDRFSAERTGGSVSTLTIQRTQQEDSAVYLCASSLGSAGGPTDTQYFGPGTRLTVL.

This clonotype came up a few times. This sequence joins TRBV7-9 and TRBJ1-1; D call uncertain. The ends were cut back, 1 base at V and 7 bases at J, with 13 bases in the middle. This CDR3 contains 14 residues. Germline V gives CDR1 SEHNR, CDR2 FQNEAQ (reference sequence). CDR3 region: CASSLGTPRDEAFF. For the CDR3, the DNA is TGTGCCAGCAGCTTAGGAACCCCTAGAGATGAAGCTTTCTTT.

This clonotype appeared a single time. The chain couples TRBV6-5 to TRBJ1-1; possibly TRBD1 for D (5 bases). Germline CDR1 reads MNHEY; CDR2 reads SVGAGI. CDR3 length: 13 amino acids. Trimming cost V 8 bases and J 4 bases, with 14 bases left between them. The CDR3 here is CASGRGGSTEAFF. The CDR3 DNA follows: TGTGCCAGCGGGCGCGGGGGGAGCACTGAAGCTTTCTTT.

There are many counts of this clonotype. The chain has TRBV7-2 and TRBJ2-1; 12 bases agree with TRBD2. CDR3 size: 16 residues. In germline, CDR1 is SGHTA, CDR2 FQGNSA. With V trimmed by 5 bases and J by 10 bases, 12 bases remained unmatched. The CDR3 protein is CASSTRLAGEKREQFF. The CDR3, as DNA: TGTGCCAGCAGCACCCGACTAGCGGGGGAGAAACGGGAGCAGTTCTTC.

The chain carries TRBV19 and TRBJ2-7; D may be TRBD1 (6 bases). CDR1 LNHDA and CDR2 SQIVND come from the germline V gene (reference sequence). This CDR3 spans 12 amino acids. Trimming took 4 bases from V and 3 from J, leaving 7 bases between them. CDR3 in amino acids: CASSTGVYEQYF. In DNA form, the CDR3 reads TGTGCCAGTAGTACAGGGGTCTACGAGCAGTACTTC.